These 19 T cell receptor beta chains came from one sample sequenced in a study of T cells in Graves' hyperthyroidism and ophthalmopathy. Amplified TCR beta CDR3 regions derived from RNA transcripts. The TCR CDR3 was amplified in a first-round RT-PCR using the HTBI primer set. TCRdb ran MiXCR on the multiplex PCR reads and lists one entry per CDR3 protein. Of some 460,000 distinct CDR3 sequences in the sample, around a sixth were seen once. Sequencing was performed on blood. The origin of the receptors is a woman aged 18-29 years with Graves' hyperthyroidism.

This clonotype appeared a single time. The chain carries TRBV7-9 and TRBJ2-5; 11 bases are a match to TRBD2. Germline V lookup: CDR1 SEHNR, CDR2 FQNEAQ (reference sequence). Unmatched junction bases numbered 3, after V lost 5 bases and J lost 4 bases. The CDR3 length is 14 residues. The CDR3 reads CASSAGTSGETQYF. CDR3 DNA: TGTGCCAGCAGCGCCGGGACTAGCGGAGAGACCCAGTACTTC.

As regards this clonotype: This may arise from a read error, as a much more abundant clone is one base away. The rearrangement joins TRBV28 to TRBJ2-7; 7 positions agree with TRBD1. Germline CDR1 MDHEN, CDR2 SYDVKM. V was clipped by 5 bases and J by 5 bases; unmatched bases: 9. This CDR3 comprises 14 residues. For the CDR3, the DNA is TGTGCCAGCAGTCCCCGGACAGGATCCCACGAGCAGTACTTC. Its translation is CASSPRTGSHEQYF.

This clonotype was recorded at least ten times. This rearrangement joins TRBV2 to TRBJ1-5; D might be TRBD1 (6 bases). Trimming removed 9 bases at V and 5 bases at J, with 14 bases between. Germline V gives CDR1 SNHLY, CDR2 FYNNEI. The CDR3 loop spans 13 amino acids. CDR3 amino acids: CASQRDMDQPQHF. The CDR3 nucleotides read TGTGCCAGTCAGCGGGACATGGATCAGCCCCAGCATTTT.

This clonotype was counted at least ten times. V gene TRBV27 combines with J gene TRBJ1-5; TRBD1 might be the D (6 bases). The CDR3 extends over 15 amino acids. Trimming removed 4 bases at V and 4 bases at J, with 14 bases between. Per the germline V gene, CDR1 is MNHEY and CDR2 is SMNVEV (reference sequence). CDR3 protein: CASSSRGGNNQPQHF. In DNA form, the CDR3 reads TGTGCCAGCAGTTCCAGGGGCGGAAATAATCAGCCCCAGCATTTT.

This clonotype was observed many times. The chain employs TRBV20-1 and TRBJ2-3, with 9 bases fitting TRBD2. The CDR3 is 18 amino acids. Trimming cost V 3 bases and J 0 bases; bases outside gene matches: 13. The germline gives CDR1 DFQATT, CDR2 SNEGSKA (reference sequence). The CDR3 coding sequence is TGCAGTGCTAGGGGGGAGCGGGGGGCCTTATCTAGCACAGATACGCAGTATTTT. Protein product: CSARGERGALSSTDTQYF.

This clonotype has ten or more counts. The CDR3 coding sequence is TGTGCCATCAGTGCGCCCGGGACACCGACGAACACCGGGGAGCTGTTTTTT. Translating gives CAISAPGTPTNTGELFF. This sequence joins TRBV10-3 and TRBJ2-2; perhaps TRBD1 as D (6 bases). Germline lookup yields CDR1 ENHRY and CDR2 SYGVKD. The CDR3 covers 17 residues. The V end was cut by 4 bases, the J end by 0 bases, with 15 bases between.

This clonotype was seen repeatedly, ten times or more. Written as DNA, the CDR3 is TGTGCCAGCAGTGAATTCCTACAGGGAGGATTTGAGACCCAGTACTTC. Its translation: CASSEFLQGGFETQYF. The chain employs TRBV6-1 and TRBJ2-5; D is possibly TRBD1 or TRBD2 (6 bases each). V lost 2 bases and J 5 bases, leaving 18 bases between the germline ends. The CDR3 is made up of 16 amino acids. Germline CDR1 MNHNS, CDR2 SASEGT.

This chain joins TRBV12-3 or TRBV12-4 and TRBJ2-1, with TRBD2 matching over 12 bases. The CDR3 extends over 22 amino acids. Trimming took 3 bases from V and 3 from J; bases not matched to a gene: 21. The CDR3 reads CASSLLPLRLAGDRTIYNEQFF. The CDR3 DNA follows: TGTGCCAGCAGTTTGCTCCCTCTACGACTAGCGGGAGATCGGACCATCTACAATGAGCAGTTCTTC.

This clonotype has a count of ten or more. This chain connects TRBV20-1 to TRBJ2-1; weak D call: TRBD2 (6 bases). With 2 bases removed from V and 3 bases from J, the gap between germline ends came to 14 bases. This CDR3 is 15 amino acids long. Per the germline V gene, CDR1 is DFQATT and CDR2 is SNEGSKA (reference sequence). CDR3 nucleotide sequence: TGCAGTGCTAGATTGGGGGGAGGATTCTACAATGAGCAGTTCTTC. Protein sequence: CSARLGGGFYNEQFF.

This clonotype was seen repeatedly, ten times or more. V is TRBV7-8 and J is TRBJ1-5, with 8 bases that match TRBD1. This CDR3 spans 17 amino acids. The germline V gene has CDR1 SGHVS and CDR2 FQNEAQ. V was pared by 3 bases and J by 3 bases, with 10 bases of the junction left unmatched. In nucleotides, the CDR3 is TGTGCCAGCAGCTTTGTGGACAGGGATTTGTACAATCAGCCCCAGCATTTT. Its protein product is CASSFVDRDLYNQPQHF.

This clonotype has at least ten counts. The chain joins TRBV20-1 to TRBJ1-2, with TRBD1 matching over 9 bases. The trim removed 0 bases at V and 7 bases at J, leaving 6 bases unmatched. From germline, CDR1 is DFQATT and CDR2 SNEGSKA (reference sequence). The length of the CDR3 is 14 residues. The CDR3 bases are TGCAGTGCTAGAGATGAACAGGGGGCGGGTGGCTACACCTTC. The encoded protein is CSARDEQGAGGYTF.

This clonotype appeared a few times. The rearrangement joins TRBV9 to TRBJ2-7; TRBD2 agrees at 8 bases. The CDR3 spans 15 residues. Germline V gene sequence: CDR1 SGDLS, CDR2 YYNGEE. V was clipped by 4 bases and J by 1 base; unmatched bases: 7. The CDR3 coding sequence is TGTGCCAGCAGCCCCCTCCGCGGGGGGTCCTACGAGCAGTACTTC. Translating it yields CASSPLRGGSYEQYF. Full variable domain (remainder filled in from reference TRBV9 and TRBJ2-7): DSGVTQTPKHLITATGQRVTLRCSPRSGDLSVYWYQQSLDQGLQFLIQYYNGEERAKGNILERFSAQQFPDLHSELNLSSLELGDSALYFCASSPLRGGSYEQYFGPGTRLTVT.

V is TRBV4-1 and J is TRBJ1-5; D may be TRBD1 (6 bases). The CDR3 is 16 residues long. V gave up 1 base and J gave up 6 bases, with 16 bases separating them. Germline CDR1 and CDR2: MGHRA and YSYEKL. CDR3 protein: CASSQAPRDMPQPQHF. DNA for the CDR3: TGCGCCAGCAGCCAAGCCCCCCGGGACATGCCTCAGCCCCAGCATTTT.

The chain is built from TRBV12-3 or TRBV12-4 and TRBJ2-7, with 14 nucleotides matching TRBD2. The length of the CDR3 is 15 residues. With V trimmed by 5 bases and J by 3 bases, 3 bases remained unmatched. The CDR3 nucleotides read TGTGCCAGCAGTCCGACTAGCGGGAGGGGCTACGAGCAGTACTTC. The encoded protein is CASSPTSGRGYEQYF.

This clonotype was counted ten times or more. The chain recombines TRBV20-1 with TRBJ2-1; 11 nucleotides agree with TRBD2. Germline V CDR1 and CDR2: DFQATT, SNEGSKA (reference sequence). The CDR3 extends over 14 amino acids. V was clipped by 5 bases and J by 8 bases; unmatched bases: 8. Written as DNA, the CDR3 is TGCAGTGCTCCCACTAGCGGGAGTGGGGATGAGCAGTTCTTC. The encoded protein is CSAPTSGSGDEQFF.

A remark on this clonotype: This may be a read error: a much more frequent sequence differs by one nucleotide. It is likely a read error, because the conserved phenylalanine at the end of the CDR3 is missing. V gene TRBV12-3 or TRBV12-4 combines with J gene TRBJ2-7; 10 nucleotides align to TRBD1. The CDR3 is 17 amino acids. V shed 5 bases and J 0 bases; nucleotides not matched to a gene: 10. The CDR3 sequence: CASSPRDRGYNSYEQYL. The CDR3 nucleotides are TGTGCCAGCAGTCCCCGGGACAGGGGATATAACTCCTACGAGCAGTACCTC.

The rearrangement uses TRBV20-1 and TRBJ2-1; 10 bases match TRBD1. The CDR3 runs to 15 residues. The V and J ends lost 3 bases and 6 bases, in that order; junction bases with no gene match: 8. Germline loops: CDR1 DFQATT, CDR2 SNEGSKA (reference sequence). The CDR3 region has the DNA TGCAGTGCTAGCCTCGGGACAGGGGATTTCAATGAGCAGTTCTTC. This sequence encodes CSASLGTGDFNEQFF.

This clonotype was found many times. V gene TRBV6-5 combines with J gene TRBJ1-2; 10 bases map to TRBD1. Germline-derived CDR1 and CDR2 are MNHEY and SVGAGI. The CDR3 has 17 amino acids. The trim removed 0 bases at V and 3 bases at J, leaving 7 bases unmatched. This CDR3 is CASSYSTLTGGDYGYTF. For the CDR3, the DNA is TGTGCCAGCAGTTACTCAACATTGACAGGGGGCGACTATGGCTACACCTTC.

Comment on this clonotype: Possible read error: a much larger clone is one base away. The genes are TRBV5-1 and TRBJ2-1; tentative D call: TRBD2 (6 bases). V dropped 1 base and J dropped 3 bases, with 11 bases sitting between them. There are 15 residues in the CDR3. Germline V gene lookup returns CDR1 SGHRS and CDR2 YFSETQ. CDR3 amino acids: CASSLRRRDYNEQFF. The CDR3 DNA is TGCGCCAGCAGCTTGCGCAGGAGGGACTACAATGAGCAGTTCTTC.